This TCR beta chain is from a study of CD8 T cells in Susac syndrome (dated by TCRdb to the late 2010s). About the study as a whole: Repertoire sequencing was used to test whether CD8+ T cell activation and differentiation in Susac syndrome was antigen driven.

The germline V and J ends show losses of 5 bases and 10 bases respectively, and no gene match explains 13 bases of the junction. The CDR3 sequence holds 14 residues, the cysteine and phenylalanine included. Just CDR3 DNA is preserved here, 42 bases in frame from base 1. Looking up the germline V gene yields CDR1 SNHLY and CDR2 FYNNEI. Paper-wide results and their limitations: The TCR sequencing and HLA analysis was acknowledged to have included a relatively small number of individuals.

In the case of this clonotype: Its target antigen remains unknown. No base quality values were provided; no much bigger clone lies one nucleotide off.

RNA was extracted using the RNeasy kit, and roughly 0.5 to 1 microgram was reverse transcribed with random hexamers. TCR beta CDR3 regions were amplified with the immunoSEQ multiplex PCR assay covering 54 Vbeta and 13 Jbeta segments. Bias from PCR amplification was corrected by using a synthetic template baseline for primer optimization and for computational correction. The study's own analysis went as follows. Reads were annotated to V, D and J genes per IMGT and analyzed with immunoSEQ Analyzer, keeping only productive sequences. Clonality was calculated as one minus the Shannon entropy normalized by log2 of the number of productive unique sequences. Public and private clones were assessed among the 100 most prevalent clones of each patient and control. Susac-specific clones were defined as absent from healthy and MS cohorts, some 1,000 published viral clones and other ImmuneACCESS disease sequences. TCRdb itself trimmed the public reads at Q25 with fastp, ran MiXCR and retained productive beta chains. Under each unique CDR3 protein, matching rows form one entry showing the most common genes and DNA. None of the V and J calls come from the authors' own analysis; TCRdb made them. Here the sample has approximately 170,000 distinct CDR3 sequences; around 95% occur a single time. The top ten constitute 0.13% of the sample.

High-throughput TCR beta sequencing profiled peripheral blood CD8+ and CD4+ T cells from healthy donors, Susac syndrome patients and multiple sclerosis patients. Healthy donors were included as age- and sex-matched controls. Bulk CD8+ and CD4+ T cells were purified magnetically by negative isolation, whereas CD8+ TEMRA cells were enriched by FACS. Blood was drawn into EDTA tubes, processed within 24 hours, and PBMCs were isolated by density gradient centrifugation. PBMCs destined for TCR sequencing were cryopreserved in liquid nitrogen and later thawed in a 37 °C water bath. A purity of at least 90% was achieved for sorted or isolated CD4+, CD8+ and CD8+ TEMRA cells.

The sequenced sample was CD4+ T cells from PBMCs. The rearranged segments are TRBV2 and TRBJ2-7; TRBD2 aligns with 8 central bases. The TCR was taken from a human donor in good health. The base sequence is TGTGCCAGCAGTCAGTCCCCGACTAGCGTATTACAGTACTTC. Its protein is CASSQSPTSVLQYF.